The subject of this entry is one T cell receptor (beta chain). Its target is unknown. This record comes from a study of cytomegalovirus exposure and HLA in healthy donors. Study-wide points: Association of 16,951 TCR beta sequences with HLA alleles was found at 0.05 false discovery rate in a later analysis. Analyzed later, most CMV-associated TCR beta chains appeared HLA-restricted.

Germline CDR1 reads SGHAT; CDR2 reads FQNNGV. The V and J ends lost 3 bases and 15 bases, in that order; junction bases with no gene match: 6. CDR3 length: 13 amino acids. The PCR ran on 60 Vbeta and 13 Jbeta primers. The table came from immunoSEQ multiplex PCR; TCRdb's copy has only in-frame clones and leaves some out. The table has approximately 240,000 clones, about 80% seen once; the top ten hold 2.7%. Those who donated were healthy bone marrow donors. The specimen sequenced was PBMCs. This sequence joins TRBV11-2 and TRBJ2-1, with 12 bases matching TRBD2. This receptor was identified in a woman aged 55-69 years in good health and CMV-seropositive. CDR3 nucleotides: TGTGCCAGCAGCTTGCAACTAGCGGGAGGACTGTTCTTC. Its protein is CASSLQLAGGLFF. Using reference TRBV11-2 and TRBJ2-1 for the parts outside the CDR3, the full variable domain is EAGVAQSPRYKIIEKRQSVAFWCNPISGHATLYWYQQILGQGPKLLIQFQNNGVVDDSQLPKDRFSAERLKGVDSTLKIQPAKLEDSAVYLCASSLQLAGGLFFGPGTRLTVL.